This TCR beta chain is from a study of cytomegalovirus exposure and HLA in healthy donors (dated by TCRdb to 2015 to 2018). For the study in its entirety: An earlier analysis of roughly 630 of the donors reported approximately 290 Gb of sequence data and 120 million or so unique TCR beta sequences from roughly 180 million T cells. Around 320 gigabases of sequencing data and 80 million or so unique TCR sequences were included in an early release covering several hundred HLA-typed donors. Of the 300 to 450 genotyped donors, 80% to 90% were placed in the genetic ancestry cluster associated with self-reported Caucasian donors. The study was designed to test whether signatures of past pathogen exposure could be identified by cataloging public T cell receptors. The study profiled the T cell repertoires of some 610 subjects by immunosequencing and related them to cytomegalovirus serostatus. Besides the first cohort of 500 to 700 subjects, a separate validation cohort made up of about 120 different subjects was used. High-throughput TCR immunosequencing, statistical association of individual TCRs with disease status, and machine learning were combined to predict cytomegalovirus infection status. A later analysis re-analyzed previously published TCR beta repertoires from 550 to 700 donors and added high-resolution HLA genotyping to study TCR occurrence patterns. Rather than using new phenotypic data, the later analysis identified candidate immune exposures from TCR beta sequences and from how often those sequences occurred across donors. An earlier analysis of approximately 640 of the donors applied high-throughput TCR beta sequencing to assess whether each TCR beta V gene segment acted as functional or pseudogenic. Alongside the repertoire data, information on donor age, sex, ethnicity and CMV serostatus was compiled. Genome-wide SNP genotypes for about 65% of the roughly 670 donors were used in a later genetic analysis, which treated that subset as a discovery cohort. All discovery cohort repertoires had been generated using a single sequencing platform. Both class I and class II loci were covered by HLA typing, at four-digit resolution. The number of typed donors differed by locus: about 620-630 for A, B, C, DRB1 and DQB1; approximately 520 for DQA1; 606 for DPA1; and roughly 450 for DPB1. Because of strong linkage in the cohort, roughly five DR-DQ haplotypes were treated as single units for association and clustering. On average, roughly 250,000 unique TCR beta nucleotide sequences were sequenced per donor among a few hundred genotyped donors of the cohort, with approximately 18% of those sequences being non-productive. Summary of the overall study and its limitations: In a later analysis, most CMV-associated TCR beta chains were found to appear HLA-restricted, with HLA associations seemingly driven largely by CMV exposure. The earlier analysis of approximately 540 of the donors excluded 15 to 20 rarely observed V segments, including chromosome 9 orphons, because counts were too low. The classifier was reported to diagnose cytomegalovirus status with high specificity and sensitivity in both the original cohort and the validation cohort. The authors suggested that the approach could potentially be generalized to other disease states and immunological phenotypes. In an earlier analysis of more than 500 of the donors, most TCR beta V segments appeared in productive rearrangements about 87% or about 30% of the time, broadly matching IMGT annotations. In vitro tests confirmed that three of the cytomegalovirus-associated TCR beta chains recognize cytomegalovirus antigens. The study gave a list of over 150 TCR beta chains associated with cytomegalovirus. According to a later analysis, parvovirus B19, influenza, CMV and Epstein-Barr virus appeared linked to several top co-occurrence clusters. Correlated functional status among segregating V segments might be attributable to linkage disequilibrium, but an unknown experimental factor could not be ruled out. According to a later genetic analysis, donors in an Asian-associated ancestry cluster had fewer N-insertions in productive TCRs than the approximately 630-donor mean. The sequencing pipeline was judged likely to have produced a cluster of highly shared sequence variants as a technical artifact. When HLA alleles, especially DR and DQ, strongly co-occurred, TCR associations were difficult to assign to individual alleles. A further reported finding was that TCR beta sequences accurately predicted the HLA-A and HLA-B alleles for most subjects in the first cohort. Presence/absence analyses assumed roughly uniform sequencing depth across donors, an assumption that may not hold. In a later analysis, the rate of TCR association differed among HLA loci, with DRB1 alleles having the most associated TCRs and HLA-C alleles having the fewest. Compared with equally common non-associated chains, HLA-associated TCR beta chains in a later analysis were more clonally expanded and had lower generation probabilities. An association between a missense DCLRE1C variant and V-gene and J-gene trimming of TCR beta chains was found in a later genetic analysis and replicated in an independent cohort. The only immune exposure information available for the cohort was CMV serostatus. Because HLA typing was unavailable for some donors at each locus, only the typed subset was used in association tests. This cohort had only TCR beta chains sequenced, and the lack of alpha or paired-chain data limited which features could be detected. A later analysis associated around 16,000 TCR beta sequences with specific HLA alleles at a false discovery rate of 0.05. While some public TCRs were present in many individuals, most TCR sequences turned up only very rarely across donors.

With regard to this clone: What this receptor recognizes is not known. Base-call qualities are not available, and no considerably larger clone is one nucleotide away.

The library came from the immunoSEQ multiplex PCR assay. A mixture of 60 forward primers for TCR Vbeta segments and 13 reverse primers for TCR Jbeta segments was used in the multiplex PCR. The CDR3 region of rearranged TCR beta genes was amplified from genomic DNA by a multiplex PCR assay. The amplified TCR beta libraries were sequenced on the Illumina HiSeq System as 87-base-pair reads. In the original analysis: A later analysis tallied roughly 78 million unique TCR beta chains across the roughly 610 repertoires, and about 12 million of those chains were shared by two or more donors. A nearest-neighbor algorithm error-corrected the raw reads and collapsed the reads into unique sequences, merging closely related sequences to remove PCR and sequencing errors. CDR3 sequences were aligned to IMGT reference sequences to assign V, D and J gene segments. For a sequence to be retained, a match of at least six nucleotides was required to both a V gene segment and a J gene segment. A rearrangement was called productive if the CDR3 had no stop codons and remained in frame with V and J, and every other rearrangement was called non-productive. CDR3 was defined according to IMGT convention as the region running from the second conserved V-encoded cysteine to the conserved J-encoded phenylalanine. The earlier analysis of 550 to 650 of the donors excluded any sequence lacking an unambiguous match to a single V gene segment. In an earlier analysis of around 590 of the donors, a V segment was called functional when productive rearrangements were above 56.7%, and segregating when the standard deviation between donors exceeded 5%. To diagnose cytomegalovirus status from the catalog of TCR beta chain sequences, a statistical classification framework was built. In a later analysis, V and J genes were assigned by comparing TCR nucleotide sequences against IMGT/GENE-DB human TR gene sequences. The TCRdist pipeline was used in a later analysis to assign CDR3 sequences and most-parsimonious VDJ recombination scenarios. In a later analysis, every TCR beta chain was defined by the combination of its CDR3 amino acid sequence and its V-gene family, and reads without a unique V-gene family were dropped. A later analysis removed 500 to 650 highly shared, low-generation-probability nucleotide sequences to deal with suspected cross-contamination and a sequencing artifact. For each public chain, a later analysis derived a clonal expansion index from normalized ranks of inferred template counts within each repertoire. A later analysis computed generation probabilities with a VDJ recombination model fitted to out-of-frame rearrangements, and checked the results against IGoR. A later analysis scored TCR-TCR, TCR-HLA and TCR-CMV co-occurrence with hypergeometric tests, applying a repertoire-size bias correction to TCR pairs. To estimate false discovery rates, a later analysis permuted the HLA or CMV assignments 20 times. In a later analysis, co-occurring TCRs were grouped using DBSCAN, with TCRdist sequence similarity added in when clustering inside HLA-allele-positive subsets. Co-occurrence clustering excluded repertoires with fewer than 30,000 or more than 120,000 public chains, plus five with anomalous nucleotide sharing. TCRdb's version of the immuneACCESS table is confined to in-frame rearrangements and falls short of the full clone set. An unresolved V gene accounts for under half of the shortfall where checked; the remainder is of unknown origin. The V and J calls and clone size are taken from that table; D and trimming were inferred from the DNA. The sample yields roughly 98,000 clones; 62% were counted once. Over 5% of the sample comes from the top ten.

The cohort comprised 666 healthy bone marrow donors. Cohort members were all nominally healthy when sampled, although unrecorded immune exposures were likely present. The donor was CMV seropositive and was included in the group of almost 300 seropositive cohort members. A peripheral blood sample was provided by each donor, and peripheral blood mononuclear cells were used for TCR beta sequencing. The Qiagen DNeasy Blood Extraction Kit was used to extract genomic DNA from the blood cell samples. The receptor was derived from a woman aged 25 to 45 in good health and CMV-seropositive. Sample: PBMCs.

The CDR3 corresponds to CASSQGLGQGAGEQYF. The sequenced DNA is TGTGCCAGCAGCCAAGGATTGGGACAGGGTGCGGGCGAGCAGTACTTC. Rearrangement joined TRBV4-2 to TRBJ2-7; TRBD1 lines up with 9 middle nucleotides. Trimming takes 1 base off V and 6 bases off J; junction bases not matched to a gene: 10. The CDR3 numbers 16 residues from cysteine through phenylalanine. Here the CDR3 DNA is all that survives: 48 bases in frame from base 1. As encoded in the germline V gene, CDR1 is LGHNA while CDR2 is YNFKEQ.